Listed below are T cell receptor beta chains from one sample, sequenced in a study of cytomegalovirus exposure and HLA in healthy donors. Sequencing was performed with immunoSEQ multiplex PCR; in TCRdb, only in-frame clones are kept and a portion is missing. Here the sample spans about 95,000 clones, 85% being singletons. The sequenced sample consisted of PBMCs. All receptors derive from a man younger than 30 in good health and CMV-seropositive. Both conserved end residues are trimmed from each CDR3.

v_gene: TRBV19
j_gene: TRBJ1-1
CDR3aa: ASSRVWGRTNTEAF

v_gene: TRBV4-1
j_gene: TRBJ1-1
CDR3aa: ASSQDRTGEGTEAF

v_gene: TRBV5-6
j_gene: TRBJ1-5
CDR3aa: ASSLTGGAPLRSNQPQH

v_gene: TRBV20-1
j_gene: TRBJ2-3
CDR3aa: SARSTDTQY

v_gene: TRBV18
j_gene: TRBJ2-1
CDR3aa: ASLSGGSYNEQF

v_gene: TRBV11-2
j_gene: TRBJ2-1
CDR3aa: ASSQSGLDDNEQF

v_gene: TRBV27
j_gene: TRBJ2-7
CDR3aa: ASSPGQTAYEQY

v_gene: TRBV27
j_gene: TRBJ1-4
CDR3aa: ASSLDTAGANEKLF

v_gene: TRBV4-2
j_gene: TRBJ2-1
CDR3aa: ASSQSLAGVDNEQF

v_gene: TRBV19
j_gene: TRBJ2-1
CDR3aa: ASSQTGGFAYNEQF

v_gene: TRBV27
j_gene: TRBJ2-1
CDR3aa: ASIGADNEQF

v_gene: TRBV28
j_gene: TRBJ1-2
CDR3aa: ASSLGGQGDYGYT

v_gene: TRBV2
j_gene: TRBJ2-3
CDR3aa: ASYSSTDTQY

v_gene: TRBV19
j_gene: TRBJ1-3
CDR3aa: ASSRGTGNTIY

v_gene: TRBV5-1
j_gene: TRBJ1-1
CDR3aa: ASSVDRSEAF

v_gene: TRBV28
j_gene: TRBJ1-2
CDR3aa: ASSPLGGGGVGYT

v_gene: TRBV28
j_gene: TRBJ2-7
CDR3aa: ASSSYGVEDYEQY

v_gene: TRBV11-3
j_gene: TRBJ2-1
CDR3aa: ASSPPGQGYNEQF

v_gene: TRBV7-2
j_gene: TRBJ2-1
CDR3aa: ASSTVTGLDNEQF

v_gene: TRBV9
j_gene: TRBJ1-5
CDR3aa: ASSVGTESNQPQH

v_gene: TRBV5-1
j_gene: TRBJ1-4
CDR3aa: ASSLEQVARTEKLF

v_gene: TRBV4-1
j_gene: TRBJ2-1
CDR3aa: ASSQVVGRNEQF

v_gene: TRBV5-4
j_gene: TRBJ2-3
CDR3aa: ASRATSADTQY

v_gene: TRBV7-8
j_gene: TRBJ2-1
CDR3aa: ASSLAAGGLAYNEQF

v_gene: TRBV11-2
j_gene: TRBJ2-3
CDR3aa: ASSSREGGADTQY

v_gene: TRBV6-1
j_gene: TRBJ2-3
CDR3aa: ASSDRDRGEDTQY

v_gene: TRBV9
j_gene: TRBJ2-2
CDR3aa: ASSVGTNTGELF

v_gene: TRBV15
j_gene: TRBJ2-3
CDR3aa: ATSRDRAGSSTDTQY

v_gene: TRBV5-1
j_gene: TRBJ2-1
CDR3aa: ASSLSQNEQF

v_gene: TRBV11-2
j_gene: TRBJ1-1
CDR3aa: ASSLEREGNTEAF

v_gene: TRBV9
j_gene: TRBJ1-2
CDR3aa: ASSVGGGYGYT